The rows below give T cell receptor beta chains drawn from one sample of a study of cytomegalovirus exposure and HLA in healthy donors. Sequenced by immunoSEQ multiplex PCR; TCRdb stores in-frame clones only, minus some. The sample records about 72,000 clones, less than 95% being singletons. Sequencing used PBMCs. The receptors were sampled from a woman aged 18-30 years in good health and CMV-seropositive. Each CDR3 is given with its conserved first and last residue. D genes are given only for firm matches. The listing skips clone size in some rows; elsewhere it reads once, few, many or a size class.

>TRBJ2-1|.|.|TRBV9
CASSVVASSPGEQFF
TGTGCCAGCAGCGTAGTAGCGAGTAGCCCGGGTGAGCAGTTCTTC
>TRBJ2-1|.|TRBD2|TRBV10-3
CAISASTSGYYNEQFF
TGTGCCATCAGTGCATCGACTAGCGGGTACTACAATGAGCAGTTCTTC
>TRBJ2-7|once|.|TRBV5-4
CASSPHVDRAYEQYF
TGTGCCAGCAGCCCCCACGTGGACAGAGCCTACGAGCAGTACTTC
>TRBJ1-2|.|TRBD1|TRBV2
CASRVVRDSYGYTF
TGTGCCAGCAGGGTTGTCCGGGACAGTTATGGCTACACCTTC
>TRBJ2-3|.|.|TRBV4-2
CASSQERVFMQYF
TGTGCCAGCAGCCAAGAGAGGGTGTTTATGCAGTATTTT
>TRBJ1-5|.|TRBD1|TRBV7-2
CASSRAGGGWGNQPQHF
TGTGCCAGCAGTCGCGCCGGAGGGGGCTGGGGCAATCAGCCCCAGCATTTT
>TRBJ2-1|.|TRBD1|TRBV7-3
CASSLTRGTGYNEQFF
TGTGCCAGCAGCTTAACGCGGGGGACAGGGTACAATGAGCAGTTCTTC
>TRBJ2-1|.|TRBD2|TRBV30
CAWSVLLGEGNEQFF
TGTGCCTGGAGTGTACTTCTAGGGGAGGGCAATGAGCAGTTCTTC
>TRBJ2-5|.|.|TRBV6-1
CATQRRGGETQYF
TGTGCCACTCAGAGACGGGGAGGAGAGACCCAGTACTTC
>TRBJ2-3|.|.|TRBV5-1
CASSLDGSDTQYF
TGCGCCAGCAGCTTGGACGGGTCAGATACGCAGTATTTT
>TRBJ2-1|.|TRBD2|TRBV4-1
CASSPIAGAGSEQFF
TGCGCCAGCAGCCCTATAGCGGGAGCAGGGAGTGAGCAGTTCTTC
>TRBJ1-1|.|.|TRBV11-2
CASSLRGGATEAFF
TGTGCCAGCAGCCTCCGGGGAGGAGCCACTGAAGCTTTCTTT
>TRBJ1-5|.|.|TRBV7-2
CASSPGTWQPQHF
TGTGCCAGCAGCCCAGGGACTTGGCAGCCCCAGCATTTT
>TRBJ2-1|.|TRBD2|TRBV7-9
CASSLIGLAGGPGNEQFF
TGTGCCAGCAGCCTCATCGGACTAGCGGGAGGGCCGGGTAATGAGCAGTTCTTC
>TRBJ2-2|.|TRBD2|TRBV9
CASSITGGPNTGELFF
TGTGCCAGCAGCATCACGGGGGGGCCTAACACCGGGGAGCTGTTTTTT
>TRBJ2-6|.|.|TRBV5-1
CASSLEGWGGGANVLTF
TGCGCCAGCAGCTTGGAAGGGTGGGGCGGAGGGGCCAACGTCCTGACTTTC
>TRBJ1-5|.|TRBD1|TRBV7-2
CASSSGTGRGQPQHF
TGTGCCAGCAGCTCCGGGACAGGACGGGGTCAGCCCCAGCATTTT
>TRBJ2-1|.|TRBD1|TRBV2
CASSVSLDRGTNEQFF
TGTGCCAGCAGTGTTTCGTTGGACAGGGGGACCAATGAGCAGTTCTTC
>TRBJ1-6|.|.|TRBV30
CAWRLQNSPLHF
TGTGCCTGGAGACTGCAAAATTCACCCCTCCACTTT
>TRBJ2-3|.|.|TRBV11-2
CASSKVGDTQYF
TGTGCCAGCAGCAAAGTCGGAGATACGCAGTATTTT
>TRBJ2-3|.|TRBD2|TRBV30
CAWGRGTSGRGTQYF
TGTGCCTGGGGGCGAGGGACTAGCGGGAGAGGTACGCAGTATTTT
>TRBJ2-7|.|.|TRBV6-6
CAARKGQFSYEQYF
TGTGCCGCCCGAAAGGGGCAGTTCTCCTACGAGCAGTACTTC
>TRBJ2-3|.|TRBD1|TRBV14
CASSRVGQGGDTQYF
TGTGCCAGCAGCCGAGTGGGACAGGGCGGAGATACGCAGTATTTT
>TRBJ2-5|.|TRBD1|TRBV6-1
CASSPRTGGLETQYF
TGTGCCAGCAGCCCCCGGACAGGGGGTCTTGAGACCCAGTACTTC
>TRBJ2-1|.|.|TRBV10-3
CAIRGQYNEQFF
TGTGCCATCAGAGGACAGTACAATGAGCAGTTCTTC
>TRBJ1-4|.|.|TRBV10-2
CASSELTDNEKLFF
TGCGCCAGCAGTGAGCTGACAGATAATGAAAAACTGTTTTTT
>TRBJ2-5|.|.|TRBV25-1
CASSEPQRGETQYF
TGTGCCAGCAGTGAACCCCAGCGAGGGGAGACCCAGTACTTC
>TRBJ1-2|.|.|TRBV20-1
CSAGQWDGYTF
TGCAGTGCCGGACAGTGGGATGGCTACACCTTC
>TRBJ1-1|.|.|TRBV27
CASGLDRGSTEAFF
TGTGCCAGCGGTCTAGATCGGGGGAGTACTGAAGCTTTCTTT
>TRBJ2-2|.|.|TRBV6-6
CASSYPRGSTGELFF
TGTGCCAGCAGTTATCCACGGGGGTCCACCGGGGAGCTGTTTTTT
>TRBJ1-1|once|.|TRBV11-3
CASSPTPTEEAFF
TGTGCCAGCAGCCCCACCCCCACGGAGGAAGCTTTCTTT
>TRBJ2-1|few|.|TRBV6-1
CASSAIRGSGSNEQFF
TGTGCCAGCAGTGCTATACGTGGTAGCGGATCCAATGAGCAGTTCTTC
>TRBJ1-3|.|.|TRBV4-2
CASSQEISSGNTIYF
TGTGCCAGCAGCCAAGAAATTAGCTCTGGAAACACCATATATTTT
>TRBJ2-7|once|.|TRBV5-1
CASSYDRPIYEQYF
TGCGCCAGCAGCTACGACAGGCCCATCTACGAGCAGTACTTC
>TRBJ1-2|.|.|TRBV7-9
CASSSRVPADGYTF
TGTGCCAGCAGCAGCAGGGTGCCTGCTGATGGCTACACCTTC
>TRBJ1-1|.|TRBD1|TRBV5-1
CASSFGQGAEAFF
TGCGCCAGCAGCTTCGGACAGGGGGCTGAAGCTTTCTTT
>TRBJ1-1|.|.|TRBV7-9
CASTTGTSEAFF
TGTGCCAGCACCACGGGGACATCAGAAGCTTTCTTT
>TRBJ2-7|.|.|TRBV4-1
CASSQELQSYEQYF
TGCGCCAGCAGCCAAGAACTCCAATCCTACGAGCAGTACTTC
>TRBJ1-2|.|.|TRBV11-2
CASSLEGVYGYTF
TGTGCCAGCAGCTTAGAGGGAGTCTATGGCTACACCTTC
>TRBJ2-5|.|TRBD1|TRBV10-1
CASSPDRGALETQYF
TGCGCCAGCAGCCCGGACAGGGGCGCCCTTGAGACCCAGTACTTC
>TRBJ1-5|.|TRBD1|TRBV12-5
CASGLVTRGRLKPQHF
TGTGCTAGTGGTTTGGTAACTAGGGGGCGGTTGAAGCCCCAGCATTTT
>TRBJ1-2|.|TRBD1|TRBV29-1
CSVGDRLLPYGYTF
TGCAGCGTTGGGGACAGGCTCTTACCCTATGGCTACACCTTC
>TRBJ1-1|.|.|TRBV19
CASSIRGGNTEAFF
TGTGCCAGTAGTATCCGGGGGGGGAACACTGAAGCTTTCTTT
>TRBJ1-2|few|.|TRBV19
CASSIGDFLGYTF
TGTGCCAGTAGTATTGGAGACTTTTTAGGCTACACCTTC
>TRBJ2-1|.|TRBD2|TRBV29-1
CSADGLAGAVSYNEQFF
TGCAGCGCCGACGGCCTAGCGGGAGCGGTTTCCTACAATGAGCAGTTCTTC
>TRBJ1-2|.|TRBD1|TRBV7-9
CASSADRGTYGYTF
TGTGCCAGCAGCGCCGACAGGGGGACATATGGCTACACCTTC
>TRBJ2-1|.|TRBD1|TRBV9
CASSSRGRDEQFF
TGTGCCAGCAGCTCTAGGGGGCGGGATGAGCAGTTCTTC
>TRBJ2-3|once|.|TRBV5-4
CASSWRGTDTQYF
TGTGCCAGCAGCTGGAGGGGTACAGATACGCAGTATTTT
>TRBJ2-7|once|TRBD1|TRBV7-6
CASSQIPGQGDFSNYEQYF
TGTGCCAGCAGCCAAATTCCGGGACAGGGGGATTTTTCCAACTACGAGCAGTACTTC
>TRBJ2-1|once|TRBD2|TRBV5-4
CASSLGLAGGLDNEQFF
TGTGCCAGCAGCCTCGGCCTAGCGGGGGGGCTAGACAATGAGCAGTTCTTC
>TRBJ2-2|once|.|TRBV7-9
CASSPTGAGELFF
TGTGCCAGCAGCCCGACCGGGGCCGGGGAGCTGTTTTTT
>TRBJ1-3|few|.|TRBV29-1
CSVEESSGNTIYF
TGCAGCGTTGAAGAGAGCTCTGGAAACACCATATATTTT
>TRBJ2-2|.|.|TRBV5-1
CASSADLDNPTGELFF
TGCGCCAGCAGCGCCGATTTAGACAACCCAACCGGGGAGCTGTTTTTT
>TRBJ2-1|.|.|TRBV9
CASSGRDSHNEQFF
TGTGCCAGCAGCGGGCGGGACAGTCACAATGAGCAGTTCTTC